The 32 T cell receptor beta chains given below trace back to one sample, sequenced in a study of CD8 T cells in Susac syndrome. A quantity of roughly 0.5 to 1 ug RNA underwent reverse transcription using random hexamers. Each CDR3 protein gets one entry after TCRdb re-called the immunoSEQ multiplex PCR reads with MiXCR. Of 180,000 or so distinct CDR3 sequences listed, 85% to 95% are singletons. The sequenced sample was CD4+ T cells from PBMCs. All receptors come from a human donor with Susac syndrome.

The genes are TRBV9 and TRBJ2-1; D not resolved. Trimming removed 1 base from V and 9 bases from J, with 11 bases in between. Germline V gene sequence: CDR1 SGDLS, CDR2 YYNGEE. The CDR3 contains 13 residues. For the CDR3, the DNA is TGTGCCAGCAGCGTATCCCCGACGAGTGAGCAGTTCTTC. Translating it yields CASSVSPTSEQFF.

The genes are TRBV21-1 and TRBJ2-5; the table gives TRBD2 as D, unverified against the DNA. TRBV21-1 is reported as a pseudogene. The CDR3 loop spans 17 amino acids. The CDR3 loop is CASSKGGGGREEETQYF. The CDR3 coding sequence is TGTGCCAGCAGCAAAGGTGGGGGAGGTAGGGAGGAAGAGACCCAGTACTTC.

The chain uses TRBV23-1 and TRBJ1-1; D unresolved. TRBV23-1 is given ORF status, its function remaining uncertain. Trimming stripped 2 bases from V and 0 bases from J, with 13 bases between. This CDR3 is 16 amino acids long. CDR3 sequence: CASSQDVPDLNTEAFF. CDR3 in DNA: TGCGCCAGCAGTCAAGACGTACCCGACCTGAACACTGAAGCTTTCTTT.

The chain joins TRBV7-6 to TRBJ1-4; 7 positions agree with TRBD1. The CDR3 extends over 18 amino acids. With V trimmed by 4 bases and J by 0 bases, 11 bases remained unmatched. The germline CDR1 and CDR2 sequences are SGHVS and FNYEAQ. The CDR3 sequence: CASSSALTGVATNEKLFF. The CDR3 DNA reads TGTGCCAGCAGCTCGGCTCTAACAGGGGTCGCAACTAATGAAAAACTGTTTTTT.

This chain's CDR3 is CASSRSGQGLYNEQFF. CDR3 coding DNA: TGTGCCAGCAGCAGATCTGGACAGGGGTTGTACAATGAGCAGTTCTTC. The V call is TRBV21-1, the J call TRBJ2-1; the table's D gene call, TRBD1, was not cross checked with the DNA. TRBV21-1 is reported as a pseudogene. The length of the CDR3 is 16 residues.

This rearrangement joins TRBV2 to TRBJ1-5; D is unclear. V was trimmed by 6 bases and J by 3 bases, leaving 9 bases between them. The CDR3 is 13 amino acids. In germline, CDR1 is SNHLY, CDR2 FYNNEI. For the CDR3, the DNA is TGTGCCAGCAGGGACGGCCTCAATCAGCCCCAGCATTTT. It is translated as CASRDGLNQPQHF.

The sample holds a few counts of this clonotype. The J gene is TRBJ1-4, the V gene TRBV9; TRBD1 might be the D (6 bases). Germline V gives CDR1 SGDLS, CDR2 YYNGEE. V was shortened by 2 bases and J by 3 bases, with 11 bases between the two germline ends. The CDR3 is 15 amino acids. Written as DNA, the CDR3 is TGTGCCAGCAGCGTGGGAGGACAGCCTAATGAAAAACTGTTTTTT. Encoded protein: CASSVGGQPNEKLFF.

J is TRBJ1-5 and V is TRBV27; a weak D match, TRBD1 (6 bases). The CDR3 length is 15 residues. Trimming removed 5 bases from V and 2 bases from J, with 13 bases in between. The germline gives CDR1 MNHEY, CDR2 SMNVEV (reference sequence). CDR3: CASSPWEGGNQPQHF. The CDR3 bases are TGTGCCAGCAGTCCCTGGGAGGGGGGCAATCAGCCCCAGCATTTT.

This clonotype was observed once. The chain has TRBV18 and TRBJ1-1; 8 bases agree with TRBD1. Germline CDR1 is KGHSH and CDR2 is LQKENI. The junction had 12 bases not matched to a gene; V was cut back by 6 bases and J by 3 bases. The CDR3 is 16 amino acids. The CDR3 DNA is TGTGCCAGCTCGCGCTTGTCCCAGGGGGCGGACACTGAAGCTTTCTTT. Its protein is CASSRLSQGADTEAFF. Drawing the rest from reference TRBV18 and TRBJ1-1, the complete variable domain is NAGVMQNPRHLVRRRGQEARLRCSPMKGHSHVYWYRQLPEEGLKFMVYLQKENIIDESGMPKERFSAEFPKEGPSILRIQQVVRGDSAAYFCASSRLSQGADTEAFFGQGTRLTVV.

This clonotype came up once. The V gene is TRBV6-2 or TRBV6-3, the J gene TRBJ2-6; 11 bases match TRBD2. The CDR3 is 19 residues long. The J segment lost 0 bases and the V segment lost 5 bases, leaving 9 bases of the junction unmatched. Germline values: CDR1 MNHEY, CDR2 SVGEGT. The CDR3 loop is CASSNMGLAASSGANVLTF. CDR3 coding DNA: TGTGCCAGCAGTAATATGGGACTAGCGGCGAGCTCTGGGGCCAACGTCCTGACTTTC.

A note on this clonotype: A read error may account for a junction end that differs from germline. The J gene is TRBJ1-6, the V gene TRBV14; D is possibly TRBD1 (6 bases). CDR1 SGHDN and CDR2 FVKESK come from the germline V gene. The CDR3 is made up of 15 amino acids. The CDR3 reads CASRKQTGDNSPRHF. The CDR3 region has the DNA TGTGCCAGCAGGAAACAGACAGGAGATAATTCACCCCGCCACTTT.

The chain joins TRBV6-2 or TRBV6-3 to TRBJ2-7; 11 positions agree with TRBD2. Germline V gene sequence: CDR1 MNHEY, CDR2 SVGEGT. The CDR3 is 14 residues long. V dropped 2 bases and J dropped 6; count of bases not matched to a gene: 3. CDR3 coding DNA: TGTGCCAGCAGTTACCTCGGGACTAGCGGCGAGCAGTACTTC. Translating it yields CASSYLGTSGEQYF.

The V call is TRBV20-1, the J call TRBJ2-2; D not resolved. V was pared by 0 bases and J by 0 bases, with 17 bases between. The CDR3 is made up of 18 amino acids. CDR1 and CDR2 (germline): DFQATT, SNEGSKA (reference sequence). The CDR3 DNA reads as TGCAGTGCTAGAGATTTATTGACGCCGAGAACGAACACCGGGGAGCTGTTTTTT. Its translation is CSARDLLTPRTNTGELFF.

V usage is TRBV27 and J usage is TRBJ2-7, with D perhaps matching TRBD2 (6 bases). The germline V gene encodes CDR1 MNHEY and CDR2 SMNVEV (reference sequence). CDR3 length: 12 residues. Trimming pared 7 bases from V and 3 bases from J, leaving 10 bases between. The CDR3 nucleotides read TGTGCCAGCATTAGGGGACTCTACGAGCAGTACTTC. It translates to CASIRGLYEQYF.

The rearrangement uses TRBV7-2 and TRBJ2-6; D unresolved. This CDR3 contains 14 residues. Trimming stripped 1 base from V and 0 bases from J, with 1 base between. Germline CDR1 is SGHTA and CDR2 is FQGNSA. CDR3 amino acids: CASSLDSGANVLTF. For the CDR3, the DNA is TGTGCCAGCAGCTTAGACTCTGGGGCCAACGTCCTGACTTTC.

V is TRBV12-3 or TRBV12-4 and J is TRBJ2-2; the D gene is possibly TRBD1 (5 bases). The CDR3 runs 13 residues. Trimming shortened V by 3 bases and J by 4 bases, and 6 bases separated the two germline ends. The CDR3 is CASSFRGTGELFF. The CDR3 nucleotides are TGTGCCAGCAGTTTTAGGGGCACCGGGGAGCTGTTTTTT.

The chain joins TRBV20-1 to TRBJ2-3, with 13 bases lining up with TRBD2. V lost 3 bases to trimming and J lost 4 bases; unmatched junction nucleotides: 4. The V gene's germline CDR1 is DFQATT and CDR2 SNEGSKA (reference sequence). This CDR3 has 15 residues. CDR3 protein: CSARTSGRTPDTQYF. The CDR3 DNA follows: TGCAGTGCTAGGACTAGCGGGAGGACTCCAGATACGCAGTATTTT.

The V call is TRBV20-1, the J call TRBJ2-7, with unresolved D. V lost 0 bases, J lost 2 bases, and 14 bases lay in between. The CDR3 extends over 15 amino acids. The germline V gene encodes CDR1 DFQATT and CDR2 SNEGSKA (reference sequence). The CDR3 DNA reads TGCAGTGCTAGAGAATTCCGTCTTCGGCCCTACGAGCAGTACTTC. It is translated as CSAREFRLRPYEQYF.

CDR3 amino acids: CASSFAGGSYEQYF. CDR3 nucleotides: TGTGCCAGCAGTTTTGCGGGAGGGTCCTACGAGCAGTACTTC. V and J are TRBV28 and TRBJ2-7; 9 positions agree with TRBD2. From germline, CDR1 is MDHEN and CDR2 SYDVKM. The CDR3 loop spans 14 amino acids. V dropped 3 bases and J dropped 1; count of bases not matched to a gene: 1.

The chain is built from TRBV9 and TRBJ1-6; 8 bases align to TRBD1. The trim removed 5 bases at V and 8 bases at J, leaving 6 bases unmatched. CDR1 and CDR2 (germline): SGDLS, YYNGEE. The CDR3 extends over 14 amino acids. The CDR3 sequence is CASSPDRGYSPLHF. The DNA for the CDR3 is TGTGCCAGCAGTCCTGACAGGGGTTATTCACCCCTCCACTTT.

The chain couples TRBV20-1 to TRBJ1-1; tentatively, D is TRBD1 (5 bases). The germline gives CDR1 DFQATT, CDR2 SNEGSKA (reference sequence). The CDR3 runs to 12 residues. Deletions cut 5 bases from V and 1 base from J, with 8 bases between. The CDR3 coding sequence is TGCAGTGCTCGTCAGGGGAACACTGAAGCTTTCTTT. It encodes CSARQGNTEAFF.

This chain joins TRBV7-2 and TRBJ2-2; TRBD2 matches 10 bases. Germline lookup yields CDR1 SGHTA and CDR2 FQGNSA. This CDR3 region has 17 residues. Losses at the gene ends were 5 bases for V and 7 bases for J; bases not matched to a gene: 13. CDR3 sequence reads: CASSPLGGTSVGGELFF. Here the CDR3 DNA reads TGTGCCAGCAGCCCCCTGGGGGGGACTAGCGTCGGCGGGGAGCTGTTTTTT. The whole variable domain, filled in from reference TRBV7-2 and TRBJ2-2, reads GAGVSQSPSNKVTEKGKDVELRCDPISGHTALYWYRQSLGQGLEFLIYFQGNSAPDKSGLPSDRFSAERTGGSVSTLTIQRTQQEDSAVYLCASSPLGGTSVGGELFFGEGSRLTVL.

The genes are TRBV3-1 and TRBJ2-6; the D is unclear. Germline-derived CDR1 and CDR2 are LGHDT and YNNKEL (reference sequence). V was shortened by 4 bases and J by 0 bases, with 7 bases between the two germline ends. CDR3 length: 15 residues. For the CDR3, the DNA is TGTGCCAGCAGCCGCTCATACTCTGGGGCCAACGTCCTGACTTTC. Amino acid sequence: CASSRSYSGANVLTF.

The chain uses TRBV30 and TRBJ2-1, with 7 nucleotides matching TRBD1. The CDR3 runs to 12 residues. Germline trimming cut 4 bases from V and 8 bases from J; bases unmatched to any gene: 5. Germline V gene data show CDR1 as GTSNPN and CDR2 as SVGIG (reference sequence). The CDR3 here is CAWTTGAYEQFF. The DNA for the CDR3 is TGTGCCTGGACCACAGGGGCCTATGAGCAGTTCTTC. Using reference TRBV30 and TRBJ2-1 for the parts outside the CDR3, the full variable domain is SQTIHQWPATLVQPVGSPLSLECTVEGTSNPNLYWYRQAAGRGLQLLFYSVGIGQISSEVPQNLSASRPQDRQFILSSKKLLLSDSGFYLCAWTTGAYEQFFGPGTRLTVL.

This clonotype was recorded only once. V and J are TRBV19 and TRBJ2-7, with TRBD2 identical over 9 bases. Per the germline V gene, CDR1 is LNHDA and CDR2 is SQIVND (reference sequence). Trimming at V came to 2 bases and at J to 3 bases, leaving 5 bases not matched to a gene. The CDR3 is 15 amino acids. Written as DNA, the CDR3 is TGTGCCAGTAGTATACTTAGCGGGAGAAGCTACGAGCAGTACTTC. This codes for CASSILSGRSYEQYF.

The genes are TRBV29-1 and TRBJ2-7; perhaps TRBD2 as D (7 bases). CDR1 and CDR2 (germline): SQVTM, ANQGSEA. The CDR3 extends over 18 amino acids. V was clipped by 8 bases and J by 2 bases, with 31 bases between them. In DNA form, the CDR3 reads TGCAGCCCCCTGAAAAACAAAACACAGGGACTACTCACCTACGAGCAGTACTTC. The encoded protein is CSPLKNKTQGLLTYEQYF.

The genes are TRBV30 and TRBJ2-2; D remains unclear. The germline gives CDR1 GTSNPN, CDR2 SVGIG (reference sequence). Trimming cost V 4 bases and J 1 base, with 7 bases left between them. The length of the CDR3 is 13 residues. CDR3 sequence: CAWNGGNTGELFF. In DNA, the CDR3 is TGTGCCTGGAATGGCGGGAACACCGGGGAGCTGTTTTTT.

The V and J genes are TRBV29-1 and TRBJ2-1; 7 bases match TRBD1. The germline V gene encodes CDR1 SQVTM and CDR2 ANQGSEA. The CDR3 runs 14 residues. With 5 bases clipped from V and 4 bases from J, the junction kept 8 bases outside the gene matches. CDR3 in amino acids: CSVNDRAAYNEQFF. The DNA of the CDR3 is TGCAGCGTTAATGACAGGGCAGCATACAATGAGCAGTTCTTC.

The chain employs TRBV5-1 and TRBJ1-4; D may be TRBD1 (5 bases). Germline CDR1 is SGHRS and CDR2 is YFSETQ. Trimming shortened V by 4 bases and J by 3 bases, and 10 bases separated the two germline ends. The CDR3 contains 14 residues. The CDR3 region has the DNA TGCGCCAGCAGCCCGACAGCACCTAATGAAAAACTGTTTTTT. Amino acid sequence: CASSPTAPNEKLFF.

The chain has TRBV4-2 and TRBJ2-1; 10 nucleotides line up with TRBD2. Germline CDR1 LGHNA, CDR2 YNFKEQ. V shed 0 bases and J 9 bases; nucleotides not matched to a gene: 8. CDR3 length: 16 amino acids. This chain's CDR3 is CASSQDSLAGEPEQFF. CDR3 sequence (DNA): TGTGCCAGCAGCCAAGATTCCCTAGCGGGAGAACCTGAGCAGTTCTTC.

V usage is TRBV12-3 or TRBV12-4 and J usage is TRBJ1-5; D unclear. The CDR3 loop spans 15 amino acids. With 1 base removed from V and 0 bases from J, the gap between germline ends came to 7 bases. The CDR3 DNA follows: TGTGCCAGCAGTTTAGGGGTTAATAGCAATCAGCCCCAGCATTTT. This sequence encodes CASSLGVNSNQPQHF.

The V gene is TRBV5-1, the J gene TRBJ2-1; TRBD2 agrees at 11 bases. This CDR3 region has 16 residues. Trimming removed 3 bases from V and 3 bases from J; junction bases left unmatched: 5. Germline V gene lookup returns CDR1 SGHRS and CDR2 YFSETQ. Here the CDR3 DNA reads TGCGCCAGCAGCTCGCTAGCGGGAGGACGCTACAATGAGCAGTTCTTC. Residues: CASSSLAGGRYNEQFF. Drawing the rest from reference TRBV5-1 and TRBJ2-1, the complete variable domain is KAGVTQTPRYLIKTRGQQVTLSCSPISGHRSVSWYQQTPGQGLQFLFEYFSETQRNKGNFPGRFSGRQFSNSRSEMNVSTLELGDSALYLCASSSLAGGRYNEQFFGPGTRLTVL.